This entry describes one T cell receptor beta chain. The antigen remains undetermined. The germline CDR1 and CDR2 sequences are MNHEY and SMNVEV (reference sequence). The CDR3 spans 13 residues. V shed 8 bases, J shed 7 bases, and the junction held 10 bases outside the gene matches. The data were taken from a study of shared clonotypes between healthy human individuals. Whole-study results and caveats: Researchers sampled only blood; tissue repertoires likely differ. Around 5% was the fraction of naive CD4 clonotypes found shared across a few donors.

The table came from immunoSEQ multiplex PCR; TCRdb's copy has only in-frame clones and leaves some out. This table has approximately 1,000,000 clones, around three quarters appearing once. V and J are TRBV27 and TRBJ1-2, with 7 bases fitting TRBD1. Material for sequencing was memory CD4+ T cells from PBMCs. Subset: CD45RA-negative fraction. The sequence was collected from a man in his late teens or twenties in good health. Some clones in this sample may be carry-over from other donors' samples. In DNA, the CDR3 is TGTGCCAGCCGAAATCAGGGGGGAATTGGCTACACCTTC. This codes for CASRNQGGIGYTF.